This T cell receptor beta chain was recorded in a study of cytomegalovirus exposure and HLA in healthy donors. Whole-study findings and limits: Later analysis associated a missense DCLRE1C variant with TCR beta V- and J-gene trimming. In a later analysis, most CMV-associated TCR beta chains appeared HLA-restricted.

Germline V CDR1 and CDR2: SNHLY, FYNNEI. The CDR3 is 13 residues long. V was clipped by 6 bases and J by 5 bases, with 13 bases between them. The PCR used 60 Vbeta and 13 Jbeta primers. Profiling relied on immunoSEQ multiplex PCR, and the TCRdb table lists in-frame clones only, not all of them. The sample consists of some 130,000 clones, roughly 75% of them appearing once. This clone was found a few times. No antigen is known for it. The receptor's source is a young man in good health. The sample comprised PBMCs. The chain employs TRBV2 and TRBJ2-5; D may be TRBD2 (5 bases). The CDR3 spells CASRGARRETQYF. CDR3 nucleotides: TGTGCCAGCAGGGGAGCCCGCCGGGAGACCCAGTACTTC.